These 22 T cell receptor beta chains were sequenced from one sample in a study of T cell responses to AZD1222 COVID-19 vaccine. This table comes from immunoSEQ multiplex PCR, and its TCRdb copy is limited to in-frame clones, with some not included. In the table there are roughly 130,000 clones, roughly nine tenths of which are singletons. The sample here was peripheral blood, taken on day 0 of AZD1222 vaccination. The receptors come from an adult in good health.

The chain employs TRBV5-1 and TRBJ2-5; D is unresolved. Germline CDR1 SGHRS, CDR2 YFSETQ. Trimming took 0 bases from V and 1 from J, leaving 16 bases between them. The CDR3 has 17 amino acids. The DNA for the CDR3 is TGCGCCAGCAGCTTGGCCTTGGTCTTGTCGGGCCAAGAGACCCAGTACTTC. This encodes CASSLALVLSGQETQYF.

The chain carries TRBV7-9 and TRBJ1-2, with D hard to call. V lost 2 bases and J lost 8, with 12 bases in between. The CDR3 totals 13 residues. Per the germline V gene, CDR1 is SEHNR and CDR2 is FQNEAQ (reference sequence). The CDR3, as DNA: TGTGCCAGCAGCTTAAGTTCAAGGCTGGGCTACACCTTC. Translating it yields CASSLSSRLGYTF.

This CDR3 is CASSLGGSSEKLFF. The CDR3 DNA is TGCGCCAGCAGCTTGGGAGGGAGTTCTGAAAAACTGTTTTTT. The J gene is TRBJ1-4, the V gene TRBV5-1; no reliable D call. The CDR3 loop spans 14 amino acids. V was pared by 0 bases and J by 7 bases, with 10 bases between. Looked up from germline, CDR1 is SGHRS and CDR2 is YFSETQ. Together with reference TRBV5-1 and TRBJ1-4, the CDR3 gives the full variable domain: KAGVTQTPRYLIKTRGQQVTLSCSPISGHRSVSWYQQTPGQGLQFLFEYFSETQRNKGNFPGRFSGRQFSNSRSEMNVSTLELGDSALYLCASSLGGSSEKLFFGSGTQLSVL.

The rearrangement uses TRBV9 and TRBJ1-6; 7 bases fit TRBD1. The CDR3 runs 14 residues. CDR1 SGDLS and CDR2 YYNGEE come from the germline V gene. V shed 0 bases and J 15 bases; nucleotides not matched to a gene: 9. The CDR3 loop is CASSVAGQDSRLHF. For the CDR3, the DNA is TGTGCCAGCAGCGTAGCTGGACAGGACTCTCGCCTCCACTTT.

V and J are TRBV24-1 and TRBJ2-1, with 13 bases matching TRBD2. The CDR3 spans 15 residues. The V gene's germline CDR1 is KGHDR and CDR2 SFDVKD. Losses at the gene ends were 2 bases for V and 10 bases for J; bases not matched to a gene: 4. This chain's CDR3 is CATSDSGLAGVEQFF. DNA of the CDR3: TGTGCCACCAGTGATTCCGGACTAGCGGGAGTCGAGCAGTTCTTC.

V gene TRBV10-3 combines with J gene TRBJ2-1; the D is unclear. Germline CDR1 and CDR2: ENHRY and SYGVKD. This CDR3 region has 13 residues. Trimming stripped 11 bases from V and 0 bases from J, with 11 bases between. CDR3 region: CAFSSSSYNEQFF. CDR3 in DNA: TGTGCCTTTTCTAGTAGCTCCTACAATGAGCAGTTCTTC.

This clone came up once. The chain has TRBV19 and TRBJ1-1, with D perhaps matching TRBD1 (5 bases). From germline, CDR1 is LNHDA and CDR2 SQIVND (reference sequence). The CDR3 has 16 residues. V lost 10 bases, J lost 1 base, and 22 bases lay in between. This chain's CDR3 is CATRRVFQGANTEAFF. As DNA, the CDR3 is TGTGCCACCCGGCGGGTTTTTCAGGGTGCGAACACTGAAGCTTTCTTT.

J is TRBJ2-7 and V is TRBV19; a weak D match, TRBD2 (5 bases). This CDR3 is built from 11 residues. From germline, CDR1 is LNHDA and CDR2 SQIVND (reference sequence). The V end lost 5 bases, the J end lost 6 bases, and 8 bases lay between the germline ends. The DNA of the CDR3 is TGTGCCAGTAGTTTGGGAGTCGAGCAGTACTTC. Translating it yields CASSLGVEQYF.

The chain couples TRBV9 to TRBJ1-1; D is possibly TRBD1 (5 bases). The CDR3 is 12 residues long. In germline, CDR1 is SGDLS, CDR2 YYNGEE. V was pared by 0 bases and J by 7 bases, with 7 bases between. The CDR3 region is CASSVGGNEAFF. CDR3 coding DNA: TGTGCCAGCAGCGTAGGGGGGAATGAAGCTTTCTTT.

The rearrangement joins TRBV3-1 (or the pseudogene TRBV3-2) to TRBJ1-4; no clear D gene. CDR1 is LGHDT and CDR2 is YNNKEL in the germline V gene (reference sequence). CDR3 length: 12 amino acids. Trimming removed 1 base from V and 8 bases from J, with 5 bases in between. Here the CDR3 reads CASSQGPEKLFF. The CDR3 region has the DNA TGTGCCAGCAGCCAAGGGCCCGAAAAACTGTTTTTT.

The chain joins TRBV6-1 to TRBJ2-3; D gene unclear. There are 12 residues in the CDR3. Per germline, CDR1 MNHNS and CDR2 SASEGT. V gave up 3 bases and J gave up 4 bases, with 5 bases separating them. This CDR3 is CASSDGADTQYF. In nucleotides, the CDR3 is TGTGCCAGCAGTGACGGCGCAGATACGCAGTATTTT.

This sequence joins TRBV29-1 and TRBJ2-1; D gene ambiguous. Germline CDR1 and CDR2: SQVTM and ANQGSEA. V shed 7 bases and J shed 10 bases, with 11 bases lying between them. CDR3 size: 10 residues. DNA of the CDR3: TGCAGCGCTGCTATAGGAGAGCAGTTCTTC. It encodes CSAAIGEQFF.

The rearrangement links TRBV18 to TRBJ1-6; TRBD1 is a possible D gene (5 bases). Germline V CDR1 and CDR2: KGHSH, LQKENI. This CDR3 is built from 16 residues. V lost 4 bases and J lost 6, with 16 bases in between. CDR3 protein: CASSRSGPSGNSPLHF. In DNA form, the CDR3 reads TGTGCCAGCTCACGTTCGGGACCGTCCGGTAATTCACCCCTCCACTTT.

V usage is TRBV5-6 and J usage is TRBJ2-1; TRBD2 might be the D (5 bases). V lost 0 bases and J 0 bases, leaving 13 bases between the germline ends. From germline, CDR1 is SGHDT and CDR2 YYEEEE. There are 17 residues in the CDR3. The CDR3 sequence: CASSLAGGPSSYNEQFF. The CDR3 coding sequence is TGTGCCAGCAGCTTGGCTGGCGGGCCGAGCTCCTACAATGAGCAGTTCTTC.

J is TRBJ2-7 and V is TRBV9; D might be TRBD2 (5 bases). Between the trimmed V and J ends, which lost 0 bases and 5 bases, there was a span of 15 bases. The CDR3 has 15 residues. The V gene's germline CDR1 is SGDLS and CDR2 YYNGEE. The DNA of the CDR3 is TGTGCCAGCAGCGTAGCGGCCGGGGTGGGCCACGAGCAGTACTTC. Residues: CASSVAAGVGHEQYF.

J is TRBJ2-2 and V is TRBV3-1 (or the pseudogene TRBV3-2); TRBD2 might be the D (5 bases). The germline V and J ends were trimmed by 4 bases and 7 bases, with 10 bases remaining between them. Germline values: CDR1 LGHDT, CDR2 YNNKEL (reference sequence). The CDR3 consists of 13 residues. This chain's CDR3 is CASSLRAGGELFF. The CDR3 DNA follows: TGTGCCAGCAGCCTTCGGGCGGGCGGGGAGCTGTTTTTT.

The V call is TRBV9, the J call TRBJ2-3; TRBD2 aligns across 10 bases. V dropped 5 bases and J dropped 6; count of bases not matched to a gene: 6. The CDR3 covers 14 residues. CDR1 is SGDLS, CDR2 YYNGEE, per germline. The CDR3 DNA sequence: TGTGCCAGCAGACCGGGACTAGCGTCTGATACGCAGTATTTT. It specifies CASRPGLASDTQYF.

This chain uses TRBV6-5 with TRBJ1-2, with 12 nucleotides matching TRBD1. This CDR3 has 13 amino acids. Germline V CDR1 and CDR2: MNHEY, SVGAGI. V lost 6 bases, J lost 14 bases, and 10 bases stayed unmatched. CDR3 nucleotides: TGTGCCAGCAGCTCCGGGACAGGGGGCGCAGGAACCTTC. Translation gives CASSSGTGGAGTF.

V is TRBV10-3 and J is TRBJ1-6; TRBD1 matches at 8 bases. CDR3 length equals 18 residues. With V trimmed by 1 base and J by 5 bases, 10 bases remained unmatched. The germline V gene has CDR1 ENHRY and CDR2 SYGVKD. CDR3 sequence: CAISELGQGVKDNSPLHF. As DNA, the CDR3 is TGTGCCATCAGTGAGTTAGGACAGGGAGTAAAAGATAATTCACCCCTCCACTTT.

CDR3 nucleotides: TGTGCCAGCAGCTTAGACAGGGGCCGTCCCCAGCATTTT. It yields the protein CASSLDRGRPQHF. The chain recombines TRBV7-2 with TRBJ1-5, with TRBD1 matching 7 bases. The CDR3 loop spans 13 amino acids. Germline V gene sequence: CDR1 SGHTA, CDR2 FQGNSA. J gave up 10 bases and V 1 base, and 4 bases lay outside the gene matches. Full variable domain (remainder filled in from reference TRBV7-2 and TRBJ1-5): GAGVSQSPSNKVTEKGKDVELRCDPISGHTALYWYRQSLGQGLEFLIYFQGNSAPDKSGLPSDRFSAERTGGSVSTLTIQRTQQEDSAVYLCASSLDRGRPQHFGDGTRLSIL.

The rearrangement links TRBV6-2 or TRBV6-3 to TRBJ2-1; D gene uncertain. V was pared by 3 bases and J by 6 bases, with 9 bases between. This CDR3 has 13 residues. The germline CDR1 and CDR2 sequences are MNHEY and SVGEGT. CDR3 amino acids: CASSYISANEQFF. The CDR3 DNA reads TGTGCCAGCAGTTATATCTCCGCCAATGAGCAGTTCTTC.

The chain uses TRBV12-3 or TRBV12-4 and TRBJ1-5; no definite D call. Between the trimmed V and J ends, which lost 5 bases and 5 bases, there was a span of 10 bases. This CDR3 is built from 13 residues. The CDR3 DNA reads TGTGCCAGCAGTGAAGTCCTGTATCAGCCCCAGCATTTT. Amino acid sequence: CASSEVLYQPQHF.